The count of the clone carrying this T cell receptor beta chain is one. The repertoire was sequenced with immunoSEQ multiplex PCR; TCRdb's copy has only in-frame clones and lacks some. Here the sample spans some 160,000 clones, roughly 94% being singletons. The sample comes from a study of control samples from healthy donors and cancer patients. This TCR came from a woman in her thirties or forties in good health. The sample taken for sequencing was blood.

The CDR3 DNA sequence: TGTGCCAGCAAAAAGGGGACAGCCTGGACCAATGAGCAGTTCTTC. Its translation is CASKKGTAWTNEQFF. J is TRBJ2-1 and V is TRBV6-6; 7 bases match TRBD1. Trimming removed 7 bases from V and 6 bases from J; junction bases left unmatched: 12. The CDR3 sequence is 15 residues long. Per the germline V gene, CDR1 is MNHNY and CDR2 is SVGAGI (reference sequence).